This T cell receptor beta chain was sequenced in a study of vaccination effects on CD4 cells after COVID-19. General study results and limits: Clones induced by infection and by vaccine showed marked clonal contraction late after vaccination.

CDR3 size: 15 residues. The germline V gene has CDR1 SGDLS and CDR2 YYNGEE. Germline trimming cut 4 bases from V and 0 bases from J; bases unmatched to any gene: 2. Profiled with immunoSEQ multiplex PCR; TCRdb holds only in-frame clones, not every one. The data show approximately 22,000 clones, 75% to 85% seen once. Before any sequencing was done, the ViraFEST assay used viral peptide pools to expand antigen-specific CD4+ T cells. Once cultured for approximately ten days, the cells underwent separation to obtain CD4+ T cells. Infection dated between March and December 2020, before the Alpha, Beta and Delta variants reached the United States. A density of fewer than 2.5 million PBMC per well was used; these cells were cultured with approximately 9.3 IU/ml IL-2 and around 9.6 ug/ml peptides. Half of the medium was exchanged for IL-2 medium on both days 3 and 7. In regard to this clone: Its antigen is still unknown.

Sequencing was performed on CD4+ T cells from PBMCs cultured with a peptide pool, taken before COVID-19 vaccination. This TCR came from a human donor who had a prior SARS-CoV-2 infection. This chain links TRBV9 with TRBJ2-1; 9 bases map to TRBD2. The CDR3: CASSSLAGSYNEQFF. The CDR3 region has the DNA TGTGCCAGCAGCTCACTAGCGGGCTCCTACAATGAGCAGTTCTTC.